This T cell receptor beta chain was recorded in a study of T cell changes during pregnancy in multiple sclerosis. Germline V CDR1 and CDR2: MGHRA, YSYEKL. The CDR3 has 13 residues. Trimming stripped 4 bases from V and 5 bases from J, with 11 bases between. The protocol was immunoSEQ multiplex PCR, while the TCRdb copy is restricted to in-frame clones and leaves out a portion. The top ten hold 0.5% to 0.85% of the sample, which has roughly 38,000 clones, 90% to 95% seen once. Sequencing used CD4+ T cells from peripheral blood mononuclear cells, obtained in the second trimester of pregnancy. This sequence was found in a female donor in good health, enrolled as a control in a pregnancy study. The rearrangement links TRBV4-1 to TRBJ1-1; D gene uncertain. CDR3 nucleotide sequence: TGCGCCAGCAGCCGCGGCCCTGGAACTGAAGCTTTCTTT. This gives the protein CASSRGPGTEAFF.